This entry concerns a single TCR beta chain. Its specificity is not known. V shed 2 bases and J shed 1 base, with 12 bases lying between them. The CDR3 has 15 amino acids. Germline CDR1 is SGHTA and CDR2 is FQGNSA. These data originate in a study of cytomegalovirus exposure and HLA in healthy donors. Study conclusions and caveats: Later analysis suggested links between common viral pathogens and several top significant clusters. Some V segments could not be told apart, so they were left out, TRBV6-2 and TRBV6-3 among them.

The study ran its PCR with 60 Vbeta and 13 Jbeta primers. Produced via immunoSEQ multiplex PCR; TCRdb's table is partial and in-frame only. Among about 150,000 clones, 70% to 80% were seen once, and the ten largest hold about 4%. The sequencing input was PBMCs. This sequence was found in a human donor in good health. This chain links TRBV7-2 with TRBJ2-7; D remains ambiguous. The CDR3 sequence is CASSLNAGWSYEQYF. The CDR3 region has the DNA TGTGCCAGCAGCTTAAACGCAGGTTGGTCCTACGAGCAGTACTTC.